These 17 T cell receptor beta chains came from one sample sequenced in a study of blood T cell repertoires in COVID-19. Some clones are missing from TCRdb's copy, which holds only in-frame ones; the method was immunoSEQ multiplex PCR. The sample has more than 400,000 clones; roughly 85% are singletons. The specimen sequenced was peripheral blood. All receptors come from a human donor in a cohort sampled during active COVID-19.

This clone was observed a handful of times. The rearrangement joins TRBV7-9 to TRBJ2-5, with TRBD1 matching over 7 bases. The CDR3 is made up of 12 amino acids. Germline assignment: CDR1 SEHNR and CDR2 FQNEAQ (reference sequence). The J segment lost 8 bases and the V segment lost 5 bases, leaving 5 bases of the junction unmatched. This CDR3 reads CASSTTGQTQYF. The CDR3 DNA sequence: TGTGCCAGCAGCACGACAGGGCAAACCCAGTACTTC.

This clone was recorded once. This chain uses TRBV19 with TRBJ2-5, with 10 positions matching TRBD1. V lost 6 bases, J lost 4 bases, and 5 bases stayed unmatched. The CDR3 sequence is 14 residues long. The germline gives CDR1 LNHDA, CDR2 SQIVND (reference sequence). The DNA for the CDR3 is TGTGCCAGTAGCGAGACAGGGGGCGGAGAGACCCAGTACTTC. Protein product: CASSETGGGETQYF.

V gene TRBV6-1 combines with J gene TRBJ2-1; tentative D call: TRBD1 (5 bases). V was clipped by 3 bases and J by 6 bases, with 18 bases between them. The CDR3 has 16 residues. Germline V gene sequence: CDR1 MNHNS, CDR2 SASEGT. Here the CDR3 DNA reads TGTGCCAGCAGTGACCCCGGCAGGGTGAAAGCCAATGAGCAGTTCTTC. Protein: CASSDPGRVKANEQFF.

CDR3 coding DNA: TGTGCCAGCAGCAAAAAAGGGGCCGGGACTGGGATGTCGGGTGAGCAGTACTTC. It encodes CASSKKGAGTGMSGEQYF. The chain combines TRBV21-1 with TRBJ2-7; TRBD2 is taken as the D call from the table, unchecked against the DNA. TRBV21-1 is tagged as a pseudogene. The CDR3 totals 18 residues.

The rearrangement links TRBV3-1 (or the pseudogene TRBV3-2) to TRBJ1-2; D is unresolved. Germline lookup yields CDR1 LGHDT and CDR2 YNNKEL (reference sequence). V was trimmed by 0 bases and J by 4 bases, leaving 6 bases between them. This CDR3 spans 13 amino acids. CDR3 bases: TGTGCCAGCAGCCAAGAACAGACCTATGGCTACACCTTC. This translates into CASSQEQTYGYTF.

The chain links TRBV9 to TRBJ2-6; 7 bases fit TRBD2. Trimming took 3 bases from V and 1 from J; bases not matched to a gene: 10. Germline CDR1 reads SGDLS; CDR2 reads YYNGEE. CDR3 size: 18 residues. This CDR3 is CASSARDGLGSGANVLTF. The CDR3, as DNA: TGTGCCAGCAGCGCTCGGGACGGACTAGGATCTGGGGCCAACGTCCTGACTTTC.

This chain joins TRBV29-1 and TRBJ1-2; D remains unclear. CDR3 length equals 13 residues. V gave up 3 bases and J gave up 4 bases, with 12 bases separating them. Germline V gives CDR1 SQVTM, CDR2 ANQGSEA. In DNA, the CDR3 is TGCAGCGTTGAGAGGGCTAGGCTCTATGGCTACACCTTC. The encoded protein is CSVERARLYGYTF.

The CDR3 protein is CASSATGTLDYGYTF. CDR3 bases: TGTGCCAGCAGCGCAACCGGGACTCTAGATTATGGCTACACCTTC. V and J are TRBV9 and TRBJ1-2, with D tentatively TRBD1 (5 bases). CDR1 is SGDLS, CDR2 YYNGEE, per germline. This CDR3 comprises 15 residues. V was shortened by 3 bases and J by 5 bases, with 17 bases between the two germline ends.

The chain recombines TRBV19 with TRBJ2-5, with TRBD1 identical over 11 bases. Germline loops: CDR1 LNHDA, CDR2 SQIVND (reference sequence). This CDR3 has 14 amino acids. V lost 5 bases, J lost 5 bases, and 4 bases stayed unmatched. This chain's CDR3 is CASSADRGLETQYF. For the CDR3, the DNA is TGTGCCAGTAGTGCGGACAGGGGGCTGGAGACCCAGTACTTC. Based on the CDR3 plus reference TRBV19 and TRBJ2-5, the full variable domain is DGGITQSPKYLFRKEGQNVTLSCEQNLNHDAMYWYRQDPGQGLRLIYYSQIVNDFQKGDIAEGYSVSREKKESFPLTVTSAQKNPTAFYLCASSADRGLETQYFGPGTRLLVL.

The rearrangement links TRBV9 to TRBJ2-3; D is perhaps TRBD2 (8 bases). Trimming removed 4 bases from V and 6 bases from J, with 21 bases in between. The CDR3 has 16 residues. Germline CDR1 is SGDLS and CDR2 is YYNGEE. The DNA for the CDR3 is TGTGCCAGCAGCACCCGGACTAGCAGGGGGTCGGATACGCAGTATTTT. Protein: CASSTRTSRGSDTQYF.

This clone was seen a few times. The CDR3 here is CASRPLGANTEAFF. In nucleotides, the CDR3 is TGTGCCAGCAGGCCTTTGGGGGCGAACACTGAAGCTTTCTTT. The J gene is TRBJ1-1, the V gene TRBV6-5; a possible D gene is TRBD1 (6 bases). Germline V gives CDR1 MNHEY, CDR2 SVGAGI. This CDR3 has 14 amino acids. V lost 6 bases and J 1 base, leaving 12 bases between the germline ends.

The J gene is TRBJ2-2, the V gene TRBV5-1, with TRBD2 matching 12 bases. V gave up 0 bases and J gave up 3 bases; unmatched junction bases: 3. The CDR3 extends over 17 amino acids. From germline, CDR1 is SGHRS and CDR2 YFSETQ. DNA for the CDR3: TGCGCCAGCAGCTTGGAGTGGACTAGCGGGGACACCGGGGAGCTGTTTTTT. Its translation: CASSLEWTSGDTGELFF.

Comments on this clone: The sample has other DNA sequences that encode this CDR3 too. V usage is TRBV19 and J usage is TRBJ2-7, with 10 bases identical to TRBD1. J gave up 4 bases and V 9 bases, and 3 bases lay outside the gene matches. The germline CDR1 and CDR2 sequences are LNHDA and SQIVND (reference sequence). This CDR3 spans 12 amino acids. The CDR3 DNA sequence: TGTGCCAGCAGGGACAGGGGTTACGAGCAGTACTTC. This encodes CASRDRGYEQYF.

V usage is TRBV6-1 and J usage is TRBJ2-1, with D uncertain. Trimming shortened V by 0 bases and J by 15 bases, and 15 bases separated the two germline ends. There are 13 residues in the CDR3. Germline loops: CDR1 MNHNS, CDR2 SASEGT. The CDR3 spells CASSEANSPVGFF. CDR3 DNA: TGTGCCAGCAGTGAAGCAAACAGTCCGGTCGGGTTCTTC.

This chain connects TRBV7-3 to TRBJ2-1; D possibly corresponds to TRBD1 (6 bases). There are 12 residues in the CDR3. The germline V gene has CDR1 SGHTA and CDR2 FQGTGA. Trimming took off 1 base at V and 11 bases at J, with 9 bases between the two ends. CDR3 in amino acids: CASSLMTGQQFF. CDR3 DNA sequence: TGTGCCAGCAGCTTAATGACAGGCCAGCAGTTCTTC.

The chain joins TRBV9 to TRBJ1-2; D unresolved. Per the germline V gene, CDR1 is SGDLS and CDR2 is YYNGEE. Trimming left V 0 bases short and J 1 base short, with 7 bases between. The CDR3 has 14 amino acids. In nucleotides, the CDR3 is TGTGCCAGCAGCGTAGATGTCAGTAACTATGGCTACACCTTC. As protein: CASSVDVSNYGYTF.

This clone was seen just once. The gene calls are TRBV27 and TRBJ1-6; possible D gene TRBD1, 6 bases. CDR1 MNHEY and CDR2 SMNVEV come from the germline V gene (reference sequence). The CDR3 spans 15 residues. V lost 6 bases and J lost 0, with 9 bases in between. CDR3 protein: CASRQGRSYNSPLHF. CDR3 sequence (DNA): TGTGCCAGCAGACAGGGTCGCTCCTATAATTCACCCCTCCACTTT.